What follows are 3 T cell receptor beta chains derived from one specimen sequenced in a study of OX40 agonist ivuxolimab in advanced cancers. Profiling relied on immunoSEQ multiplex PCR, and the TCRdb table lists in-frame clones only, not all of them. The sample has 73,000 or so clones, around nine tenths seen once; the top ten hold less than 0.8%. The starting material was CD4+ or CD8+ T cells sorted from blood, obtained in a trial of the OX40 agonist ivuxolimab. All receptors derive from an adult with an advanced solid tumor such as melanoma, head and neck, liver or kidney cancer.

CDR3 amino acids: CASSHRDGTYEQYF. DNA of the CDR3: TGTGCCAGCTCACACCGGGACGGTACCTACGAGCAGTACTTC. This chain joins TRBV18 and TRBJ2-7; tentatively, D is TRBD1 or TRBD2 (5 bases each). The CDR3 has 14 amino acids. Trimming pared 4 bases from V and 2 bases from J, leaving 12 bases between. Germline V gene lookup returns CDR1 KGHSH and CDR2 LQKENI.

V is TRBV9 and J is TRBJ2-7, with unresolved D. The CDR3 totals 12 residues. The germline gives CDR1 SGDLS, CDR2 YYNGEE. Trimming removed 0 bases at V and 6 bases at J, with 7 bases between. The CDR3 bases are TGTGCCAGCAGCGTAGGAAGTAGCGAGCAGTACTTC. Encoded protein: CASSVGSSEQYF.

The rearrangement joins TRBV7-2 to TRBJ2-7; D gene ambiguous. The germline V gene encodes CDR1 SGHTA and CDR2 FQGNSA. Trimming took off 3 bases at V and 3 bases at J, with 15 bases between the two ends. CDR3 length: 15 amino acids. The chain's CDR3 is CASSFPAGTHYEQYF. CDR3 nucleotide sequence: TGTGCCAGCAGCTTTCCGGCAGGAACCCACTACGAGCAGTACTTC. The full variable domain, with the rest looked up from reference TRBV7-2 and TRBJ2-7, is GAGVSQSPSNKVTEKGKDVELRCDPISGHTALYWYRQSLGQGLEFLIYFQGNSAPDKSGLPSDRFSAERTGGSVSTLTIQRTQQEDSAVYLCASSFPAGTHYEQYFGPGTRLTVT.